This T cell receptor (beta chain) was sequenced for a study of cytomegalovirus exposure and HLA in healthy donors. A multiplex PCR was run with 60 Vbeta primers and 13 Jbeta primers. Libraries were prepared by immunoSEQ multiplex PCR; TCRdb keeps only in-frame clonotypes and omits some of them. The sample has 150,000 or so clones; over 60% are singletons. Study results and caveats: Most CMV-associated TCR beta chains were later found to appear HLA-restricted. Later on, an analysis showed TCR association rates differing by HLA locus, with DRB1 the most and HLA-C the fewest.

A remark on this clone: Its antigen remains unidentified.

Trimming stripped 1 base from V and 10 bases from J, with 9 bases between. The CDR3 contains 11 residues. From germline, CDR1 is DFQATT and CDR2 SNEGSKA (reference sequence). The specimen sequenced was PBMCs. V usage is TRBV20-1 and J usage is TRBJ2-3; no definite D call. The TCR was taken from a woman aged 30 to 39 in good health and CMV-seropositive. Here the CDR3 DNA reads TGCAGTGCTAGAGTTGGAGAGTCGCAGTATTTT. It translates to CSARVGESQYF.